In its sample, the clone carrying this T cell receptor beta chain was seen once. The data stem from a study of blood T cell repertoires in COVID-19. Study as a whole: Researchers got acute and convalescent COVID-19 samples from the United States, Italy and Spain. Sample material is recorded as cDNA or gDNA derived from T cells, B-cell-depleted T cells, or PBMCs.

Germline V gives CDR1 SGHTA, CDR2 FQGTGA. V was trimmed by 2 bases and J by 4 bases, leaving 5 bases between them. The CDR3 has 12 residues. Authors' processing steps: How many nucleated cells were present was estimated from reference gene primer amplification. Produced via immunoSEQ multiplex PCR; TCRdb's table is partial and in-frame only. V and J calls and clone size are those listed in that table; D and trimming were worked out from the DNA. The sample contains 250,000 to 300,000 clones, 85% to 90% of which appear only once. The chain employs TRBV7-3 and TRBJ2-5; D is unresolved. The sequence came from a man in his late teens or twenties with active or convalescent COVID-19. The specimen sequenced was peripheral blood. In nucleotides, the CDR3 is TGTGCCAGCAGCTTACCCGGAGAGACCCAGTACTTC. This encodes CASSLPGETQYF.